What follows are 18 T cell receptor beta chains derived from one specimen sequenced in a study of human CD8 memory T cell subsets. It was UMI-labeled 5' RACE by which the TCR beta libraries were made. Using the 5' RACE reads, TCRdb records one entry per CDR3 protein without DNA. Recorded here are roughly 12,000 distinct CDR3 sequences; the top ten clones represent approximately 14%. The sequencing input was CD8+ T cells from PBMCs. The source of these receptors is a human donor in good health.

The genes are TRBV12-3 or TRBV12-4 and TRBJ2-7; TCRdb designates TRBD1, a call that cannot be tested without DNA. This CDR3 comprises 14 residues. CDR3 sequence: CASSSTLGRYEQYF.

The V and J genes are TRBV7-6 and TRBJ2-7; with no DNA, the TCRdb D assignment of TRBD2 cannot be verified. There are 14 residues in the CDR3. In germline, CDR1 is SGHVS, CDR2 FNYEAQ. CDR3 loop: CASSLGEVRYEQYF.

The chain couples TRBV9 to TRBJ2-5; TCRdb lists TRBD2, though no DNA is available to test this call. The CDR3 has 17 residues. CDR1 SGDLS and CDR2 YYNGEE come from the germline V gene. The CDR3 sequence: CASSVGLAGGDQETQYF. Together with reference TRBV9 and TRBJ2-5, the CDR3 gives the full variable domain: DSGVTQTPKHLITATGQRVTLRCSPRSGDLSVYWYQQSLDQGLQFLIQYYNGEERAKGNILERFSAQQFPDLHSELNLSSLELGDSALYFCASSVGLAGGDQETQYFGPGTRLLVL.

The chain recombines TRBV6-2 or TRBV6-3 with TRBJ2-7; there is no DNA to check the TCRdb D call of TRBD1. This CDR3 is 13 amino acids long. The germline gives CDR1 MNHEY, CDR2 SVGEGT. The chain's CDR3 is CASSYGGTHEQYF.

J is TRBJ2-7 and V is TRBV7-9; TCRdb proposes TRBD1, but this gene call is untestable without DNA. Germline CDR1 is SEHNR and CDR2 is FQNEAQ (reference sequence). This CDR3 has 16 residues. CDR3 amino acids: CASSLPAGGGIYEQYF.

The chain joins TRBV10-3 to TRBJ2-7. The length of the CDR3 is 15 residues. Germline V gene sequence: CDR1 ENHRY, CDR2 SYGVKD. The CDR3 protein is CAISESNGYSYEQYF.

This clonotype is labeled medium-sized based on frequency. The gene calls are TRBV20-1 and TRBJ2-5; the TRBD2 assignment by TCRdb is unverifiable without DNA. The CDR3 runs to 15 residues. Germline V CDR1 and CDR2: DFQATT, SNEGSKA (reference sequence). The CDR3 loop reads CSATPQEGARETQYF.

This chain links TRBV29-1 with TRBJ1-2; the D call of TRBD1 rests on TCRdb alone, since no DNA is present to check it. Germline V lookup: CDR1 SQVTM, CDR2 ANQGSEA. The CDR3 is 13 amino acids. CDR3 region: CSVESYRVDSYTF.

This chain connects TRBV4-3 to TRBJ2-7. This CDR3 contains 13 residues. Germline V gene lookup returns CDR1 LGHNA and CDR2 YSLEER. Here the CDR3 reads CASSQDFRNEQYF.

CDR3: CASSTEGNTGELFF. The gene calls are TRBV7-9 and TRBJ2-2; there is no DNA to check the TCRdb D call of TRBD2. The CDR3 is made up of 14 amino acids. From germline, CDR1 is SEHNR and CDR2 FQNEAQ (reference sequence).

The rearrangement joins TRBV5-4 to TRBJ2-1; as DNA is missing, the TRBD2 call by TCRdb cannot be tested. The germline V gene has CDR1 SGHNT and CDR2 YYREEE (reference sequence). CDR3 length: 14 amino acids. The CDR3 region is CASTIAGGQNEQFF.

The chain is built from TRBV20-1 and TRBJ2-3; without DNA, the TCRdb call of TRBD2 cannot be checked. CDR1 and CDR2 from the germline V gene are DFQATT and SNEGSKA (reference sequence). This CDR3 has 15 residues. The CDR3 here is CSVGRLAGEGDTQYF.

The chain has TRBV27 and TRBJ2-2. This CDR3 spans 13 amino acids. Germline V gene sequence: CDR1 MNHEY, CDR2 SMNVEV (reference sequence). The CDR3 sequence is CASSTHPNGELFF.

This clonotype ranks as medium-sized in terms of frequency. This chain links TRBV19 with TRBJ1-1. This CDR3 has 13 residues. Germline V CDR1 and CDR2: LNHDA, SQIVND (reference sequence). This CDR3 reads CASSVQGGSEAFF. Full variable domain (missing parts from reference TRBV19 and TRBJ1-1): DGGITQSPKYLFRKEGQNVTLSCEQNLNHDAMYWYRQDPGQGLRLIYYSQIVNDFQKGDIAEGYSVSREKKESFPLTVTSAQKNPTAFYLCASSVQGGSEAFFGQGTRLTVV.

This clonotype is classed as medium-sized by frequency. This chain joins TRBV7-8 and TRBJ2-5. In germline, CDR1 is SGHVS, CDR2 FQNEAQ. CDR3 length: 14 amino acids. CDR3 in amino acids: CASSLAGVQETQYF.

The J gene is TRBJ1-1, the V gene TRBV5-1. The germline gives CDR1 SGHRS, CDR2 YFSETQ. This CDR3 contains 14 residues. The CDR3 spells CASSPQPMGGEAFF. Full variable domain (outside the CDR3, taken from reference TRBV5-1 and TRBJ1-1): KAGVTQTPRYLIKTRGQQVTLSCSPISGHRSVSWYQQTPGQGLQFLFEYFSETQRNKGNFPGRFSGRQFSNSRSEMNVSTLELGDSALYLCASSPQPMGGEAFFGQGTRLTVV.

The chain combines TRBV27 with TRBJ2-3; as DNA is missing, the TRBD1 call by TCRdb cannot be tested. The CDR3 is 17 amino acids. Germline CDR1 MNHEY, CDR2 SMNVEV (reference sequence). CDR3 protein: CASRQTGVGGWGDTQYF.

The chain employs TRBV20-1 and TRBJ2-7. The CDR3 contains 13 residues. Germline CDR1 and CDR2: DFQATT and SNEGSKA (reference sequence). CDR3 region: CSAEQETSYEQYF.